This paragraph reports one TCR beta chain. Its antigen is still unknown. These data are taken from a study of OX40 agonist ivuxolimab in advanced cancers. Study-wide points: Among the lowest peripheral clonal expansion occurred in 0.1-3.0 mg/kg partial responders.

Assay: immunoSEQ multiplex PCR; the TCRdb copy retains only in-frame clones and omits some. The table lists around 29,000 clones, more than 85% of them singletons. Germline V lookup: CDR1 MNHNY, CDR2 SVGAGI (reference sequence). This CDR3 region has 15 residues. With 5 bases removed from V and 6 bases from J, the gap between germline ends came to 16 bases. This chain links TRBV6-6 with TRBJ2-2, with D maybe TRBD1 (6 bases). The input for sequencing was CD4+ or CD8+ T cells sorted from blood, taken in a trial of the OX40 agonist ivuxolimab. This TCR was recovered from an adult with an advanced solid tumor such as melanoma, head and neck, liver or kidney cancer. The CDR3 is CASSTGPLGSGELFF. In DNA form, the CDR3 reads TGTGCCAGCAGTACAGGGCCCCTGGGGTCCGGGGAGCTGTTTTTT.